The TCR beta chain under discussion was sequenced for a study of blood T cell repertoires in COVID-19. At the level of the study: The study drew acute and convalescent COVID-19 samples from the United States, Italy and Spain. Sample material is recorded as cDNA or gDNA derived from T cells, B-cell-depleted T cells, or PBMCs.

Trimming at V came to 2 bases and at J to 7 bases, leaving 1 base not matched to a gene. Germline V lookup: CDR1 SGHRS, CDR2 YFSETQ. CDR3 size: 13 residues. This clone was detected only a few times. Profiled with immunoSEQ multiplex PCR; TCRdb holds only in-frame clones, not every one. Counted here are tens of thousands of clones, 85% to 90% occurring once; the ten biggest clones make up 13% to 15%. The chain carries TRBV5-1 and TRBJ1-2; TRBD1 agrees at 11 bases. Sequencing was carried out using peripheral blood. This TCR derives from a woman aged 65 to 85 with acute or convalescent COVID-19. The CDR3 is CASSFGTGGGYTF. DNA of the CDR3: TGCGCCAGCAGCTTCGGGACAGGGGGTGGCTACACCTTC.